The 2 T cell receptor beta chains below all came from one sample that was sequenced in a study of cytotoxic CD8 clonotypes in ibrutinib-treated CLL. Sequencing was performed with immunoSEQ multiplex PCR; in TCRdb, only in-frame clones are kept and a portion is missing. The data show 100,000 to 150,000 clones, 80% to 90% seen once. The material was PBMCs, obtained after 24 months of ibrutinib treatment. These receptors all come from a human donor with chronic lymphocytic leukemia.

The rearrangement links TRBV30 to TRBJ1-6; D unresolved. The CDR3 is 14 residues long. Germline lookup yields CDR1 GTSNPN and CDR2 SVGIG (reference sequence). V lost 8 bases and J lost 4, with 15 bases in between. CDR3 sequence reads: CATSAVSYNSPLHF. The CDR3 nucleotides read TGTGCCACCTCCGCCGTTAGTTATAATTCACCCCTCCACTTT. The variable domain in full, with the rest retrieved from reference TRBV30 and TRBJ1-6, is SQTIHQWPATLVQPVGSPLSLECTVEGTSNPNLYWYRQAAGRGLQLLFYSVGIGQISSEVPQNLSASRPQDRQFILSSKKLLLSDSGFYLCATSAVSYNSPLHFGNGTRLTVT.

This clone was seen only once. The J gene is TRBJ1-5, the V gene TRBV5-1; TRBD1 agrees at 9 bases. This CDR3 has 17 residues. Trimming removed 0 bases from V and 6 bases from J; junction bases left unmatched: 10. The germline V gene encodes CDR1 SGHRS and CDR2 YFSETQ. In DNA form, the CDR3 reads TGCGCCAGCAGCTTGGCCCCCACAGGGGGCAGAGGTCAGCCCCAGCATTTT. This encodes CASSLAPTGGRGQPQHF.